This TCR beta chain was found in a study of CD8 T cells in Susac syndrome. Across the whole study: Active disease was present in over five of the sequenced Susac syndrome patients, and remission in roughly 8.

The CDR3 sequence is 15 residues long. V was trimmed by 1 base and J by 4 bases, leaving 14 bases between them. Germline V lookup: CDR1 SGDLS, CDR2 YYNGEE. CD8+ and CD4+ blood T cells underwent TCR beta sequencing. With random hexamers, 0.5 to 1 ug RNA was reverse transcribed. TCR beta CDR3 was amplified by immunoSEQ covering 54 Vbeta and 13 Jbeta. One entry per CDR3 protein results from TCRdb running MiXCR on the immunoSEQ multiplex PCR reads. This sample yields under 150,000 distinct CDR3 sequences, of which approximately 95% are seen a single time; 0.14% belongs to the top ten. The sequenced sample was CD4+ T cells from PBMCs. The sequence derives from a human donor with Susac syndrome. V and J are TRBV9 and TRBJ2-5; D perhaps matches TRBD2 (7 bases). CDR3 amino acids: CASSVRGGAAETQYF. The CDR3 region has the DNA TGTGCCAGCAGCGTAAGAGGGGGGGCCGCAGAGACCCAGTACTTC.